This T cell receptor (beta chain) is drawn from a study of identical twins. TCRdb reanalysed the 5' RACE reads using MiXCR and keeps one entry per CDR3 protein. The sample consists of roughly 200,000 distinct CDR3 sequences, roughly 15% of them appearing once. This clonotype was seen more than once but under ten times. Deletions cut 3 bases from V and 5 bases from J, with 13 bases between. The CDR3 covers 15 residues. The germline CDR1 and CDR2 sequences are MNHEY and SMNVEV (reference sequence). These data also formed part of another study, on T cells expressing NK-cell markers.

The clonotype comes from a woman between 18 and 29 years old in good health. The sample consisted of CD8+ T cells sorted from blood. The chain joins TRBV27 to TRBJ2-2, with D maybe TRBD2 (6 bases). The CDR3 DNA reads TGTGCCAGCAGTTTTGTGGCAGGGAGGACCGGGGAGCTGTTTTTT. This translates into CASSFVAGRTGELFF.